These 16 T cell receptor beta chains share one sample of origin, sequenced in a study of blood T cell repertoires in COVID-19 (dated by TCRdb to about 2020). The method was the immunoSEQ multiplex PCR assay. Sourced from immuneACCESS, this table was stored by TCRdb with only in-frame sequences that have V and J called. A share of the clones is absent; for the studies checked, an unresolved V gene accounts for under half, and the remainder has no known explanation. In all, the sample holds more than 250,000 clones, and 88% of those were seen once. About 0.64% of the sample is in the top ten clones. Sequencing used peripheral blood. All receptors derive from a human donor in a cohort sampled during active COVID-19.

This rearrangement joins TRBV5-6 to TRBJ1-2; the match to TRBD1 covers 9 bases. CDR1 and CDR2 (germline): SGHDT, YYEEEE. The CDR3 has 15 amino acids. V trimming: 4 bases; J trimming: 2 bases; junction bases outside the gene matches: 6. The CDR3: CASSTQTGGNYGYTF. CDR3 nucleotides: TGTGCCAGCAGCACCCAAACAGGGGGCAACTATGGCTACACCTTC.

The rearrangement uses TRBV27 and TRBJ1-6, with a tentative D call TRBD1 (5 bases). The CDR3 spans 17 residues. Germline V gives CDR1 MNHEY, CDR2 SMNVEV (reference sequence). Trimming removed 5 bases at V and 3 bases at J, with 17 bases between. The CDR3 bases are TGTGCCAGCAGTCCAACTATCCGACAGAACTATAATTCACCCCTCCACTTT. Protein sequence: CASSPTIRQNYNSPLHF.

The count of this clone is one. This chain links TRBV7-9 with TRBJ2-7; D is perhaps TRBD2 (6 bases). CDR3 size: 14 residues. Germline V gene lookup returns CDR1 SEHNR and CDR2 FQNEAQ (reference sequence). The V and J ends lost 7 bases and 6 bases respectively, with 19 bases between them. The CDR3 region has the DNA TGTGCCAGCACTCTTAACGGGGAGGCGGGCGAGCAGTACTTC. Amino acids: CASTLNGEAGEQYF.

This clone was observed once. V and J are TRBV2 and TRBJ1-5; 8 bases are a match to TRBD1. The germline gives CDR1 SNHLY, CDR2 FYNNEI. This CDR3 spans 14 amino acids. V was pared by 6 bases and J by 4 bases, with 5 bases of the junction left unmatched. The CDR3 here is CASRPRQGNQPQHF. The CDR3 DNA reads as TGTGCCAGCAGGCCCAGACAGGGGAATCAGCCCCAGCATTTT. Combining the CDR3 with reference TRBV2 and TRBJ1-5 gives the whole variable domain EPEVTQTPSHQVTQMGQEVILRCVPISNHLYFYWYRQILGQKVEFLVSFYNNEISEKSEIFDDQFSVERPDGSNFTLKIRSTKLEDSAMYFCASRPRQGNQPQHFGDGTRLSIL.

V is TRBV10-3 and J is TRBJ1-2; 8 nucleotides match TRBD1. The CDR3 extends over 16 amino acids. V lost 6 bases, J lost 3 bases, and 12 bases stayed unmatched. Germline loops: CDR1 ENHRY, CDR2 SYGVKD. CDR3: CAIRMDRAFSYYGYTF. CDR3 DNA: TGTGCCATCAGGATGGACAGGGCCTTTTCTTACTATGGCTACACCTTC.

The count of this clone is one. The V and J genes are TRBV7-2 and TRBJ2-3, with 7 bases that match TRBD2. CDR3 size: 16 residues. After removal of 3 bases from V and 0 bases from J, the junction contained 6 bases not matched to a gene. Germline CDR1 SGHTA, CDR2 FQGNSA. The CDR3 spells CASSFPLGRSTDTQYF. CDR3 coding DNA: TGTGCCAGCAGCTTCCCTCTCGGGAGGAGCACAGATACGCAGTATTTT.

The gene calls are TRBV5-1 and TRBJ2-3, with no clear D. The V gene's germline CDR1 is SGHRS and CDR2 YFSETQ. With 0 bases removed from V and 5 bases from J, the gap between germline ends came to 4 bases. The length of the CDR3 is 12 residues. CDR3 amino acids: CASSLVLDTQYF. The CDR3 nucleotides read TGCGCCAGCAGCTTGGTTCTAGATACGCAGTATTTT.

The chain couples TRBV5-1 to TRBJ2-5; tentatively, D is TRBD1 (6 bases). Trimming removed 3 bases from V and 3 bases from J, with 15 bases in between. The length of the CDR3 is 15 residues. The germline gives CDR1 SGHRS, CDR2 YFSETQ. The chain's CDR3 is CASSSQTGAEETQYF. The CDR3 region has the DNA TGCGCCAGCAGCTCCCAGACAGGCGCGGAAGAGACCCAGTACTTC.

V gene TRBV28 combines with J gene TRBJ2-7, with TRBD1 matching over 7 bases. The germline CDR1 and CDR2 sequences are MDHEN and SYDVKM. This CDR3 contains 16 residues. Trimming at V came to 7 bases and at J to 0 bases, leaving 12 bases not matched to a gene. CDR3 in DNA: TGTGCCAGCACCCTAGGACAGGCACGGAGCTCCTACGAGCAGTACTTC. Translated: CASTLGQARSSYEQYF.

This chain joins TRBV2 and TRBJ1-5, with 7 bases matching TRBD1. CDR3 length: 16 amino acids. V shed 5 bases, J shed 0 bases, and the junction held 7 bases outside the gene matches. The germline gives CDR1 SNHLY, CDR2 FYNNEI. In DNA form, the CDR3 reads TGTGCCAGCAGTTCACAGGGGTTCAATAGCAATCAGCCCCAGCATTTT. It codes for CASSSQGFNSNQPQHF.

This sequence joins TRBV28 and TRBJ2-7; 7 bases fit TRBD1. The CDR3 length is 15 residues. Losses at the gene ends were 4 bases for V and 3 bases for J; bases not matched to a gene: 9. Per germline, CDR1 MDHEN and CDR2 SYDVKM. The CDR3 nucleotides are TGTGCCAGCAGTTCACAGACAGGGCATATCTACGAGCAGTACTTC. This codes for CASSSQTGHIYEQYF.

This chain connects TRBV14 to TRBJ1-2; no firm D call. Trimming took 2 bases from V and 5 from J, leaving 6 bases between them. Germline-derived CDR1 and CDR2 are SGHDN and FVKESK. The CDR3 is 12 amino acids. For the CDR3, the DNA is TGTGCCAGCAGCCAAACAGTATATGGCTACACCTTC. It translates to CASSQTVYGYTF.

The V gene is TRBV19, the J gene TRBJ2-7, with 12 bases aligning to TRBD2. CDR3 length equals 17 residues. Germline V gene sequence: CDR1 LNHDA, CDR2 SQIVND (reference sequence). Unmatched junction bases numbered 10, after V lost 4 bases and J lost 3 bases. The CDR3 loop is CASSTGLAGTRSYEQYF. CDR3 DNA sequence: TGTGCCAGTAGTACGGGACTAGCGGGCACGAGGAGCTACGAGCAGTACTTC.

The V call is TRBV3-1 (or the pseudogene TRBV3-2), the J call TRBJ1-1; D ambiguous. The CDR3 runs 14 residues. The V end was cut by 1 base, the J end by 1 base, with 7 bases between. Per germline, CDR1 LGHDT and CDR2 YNNKEL (reference sequence). CDR3 DNA sequence: TGTGCCAGCAGCCAAGGAGAGGGGAACACTGAAGCTTTCTTT. Protein sequence: CASSQGEGNTEAFF.

The CDR3 region is CASSLGGGFQPQHF. The CDR3 DNA reads as TGTGCCAGCAGCTTAGGGGGGGGTTTTCAGCCCCAGCATTTT. V gene TRBV7-2 combines with J gene TRBJ1-5; possible D gene TRBD1, 5 bases. Trimming shortened V by 1 base and J by 6 bases, and 10 bases separated the two germline ends. Germline lookup yields CDR1 SGHTA and CDR2 FQGNSA. The CDR3 runs to 14 residues.

The chain links TRBV4-3 to TRBJ2-7; 7 bases line up with TRBD2. This CDR3 region has 15 residues. Germline V lookup: CDR1 LGHNA, CDR2 YSLEER. V dropped 1 base and J dropped 3; count of bases not matched to a gene: 6. In DNA form, the CDR3 reads TGCGCCAGCAGCCAAGGTGGAGGGAGGGGCTACGAGCAGTACTTC. Amino acid sequence: CASSQGGGRGYEQYF.